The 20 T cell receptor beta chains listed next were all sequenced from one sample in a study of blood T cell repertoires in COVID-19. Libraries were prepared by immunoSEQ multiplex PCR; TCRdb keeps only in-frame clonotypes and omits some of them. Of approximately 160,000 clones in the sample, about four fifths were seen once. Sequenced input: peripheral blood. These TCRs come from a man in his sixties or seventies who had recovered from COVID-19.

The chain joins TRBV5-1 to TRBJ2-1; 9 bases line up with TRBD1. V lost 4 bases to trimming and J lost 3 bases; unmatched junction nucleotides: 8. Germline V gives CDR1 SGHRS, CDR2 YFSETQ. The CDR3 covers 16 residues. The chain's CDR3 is CASSLLGDRVYNEQFF. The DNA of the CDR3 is TGCGCCAGCAGCCTACTGGGGGACAGGGTCTACAATGAGCAGTTCTTC. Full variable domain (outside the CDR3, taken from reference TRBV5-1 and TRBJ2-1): KAGVTQTPRYLIKTRGQQVTLSCSPISGHRSVSWYQQTPGQGLQFLFEYFSETQRNKGNFPGRFSGRQFSNSRSEMNVSTLELGDSALYLCASSLLGDRVYNEQFFGPGTRLTVL.

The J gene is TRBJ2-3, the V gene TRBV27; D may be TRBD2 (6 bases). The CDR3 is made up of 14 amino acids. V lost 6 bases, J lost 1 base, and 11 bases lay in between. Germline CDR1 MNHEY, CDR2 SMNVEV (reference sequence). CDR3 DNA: TGTGCCAGCAGGCGGGGAGGTCGCACAGATACGCAGTATTTT. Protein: CASRRGGRTDTQYF.

The CDR3 DNA sequence: TGTGCCAGCAGCCTGACTGGCTCCTACGAGCAGTACTTC. Residues: CASSLTGSYEQYF. The chain joins TRBV12-3 or TRBV12-4 to TRBJ2-7; D is unresolved. The CDR3 has 13 residues. V lost 6 bases, J lost 0 bases, and 9 bases lay in between.

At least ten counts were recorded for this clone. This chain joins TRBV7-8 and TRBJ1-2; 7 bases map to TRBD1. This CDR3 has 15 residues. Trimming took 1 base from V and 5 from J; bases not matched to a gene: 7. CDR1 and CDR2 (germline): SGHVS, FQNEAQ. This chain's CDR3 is CASSLVDGTAYGYTF. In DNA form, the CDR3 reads TGTGCCAGCAGCTTAGTCGACGGGACAGCTTATGGCTACACCTTC.

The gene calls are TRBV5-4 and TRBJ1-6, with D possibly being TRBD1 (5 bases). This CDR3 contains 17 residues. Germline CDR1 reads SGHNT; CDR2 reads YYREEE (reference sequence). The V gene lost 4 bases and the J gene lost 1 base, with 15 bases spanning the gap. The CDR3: CASSQGGRGSYNSPLHF. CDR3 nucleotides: TGTGCCAGCAGCCAGGGCGGCCGCGGTTCCTATAATTCACCCCTCCACTTT.

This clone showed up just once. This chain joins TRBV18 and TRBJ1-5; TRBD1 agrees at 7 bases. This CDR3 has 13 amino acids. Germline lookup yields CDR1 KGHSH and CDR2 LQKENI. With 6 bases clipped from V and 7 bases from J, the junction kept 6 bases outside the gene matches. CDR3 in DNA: TGTGCCAGCTCGCGACAGGGTGGACAGCCCCAGCATTTT. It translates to CASSRQGGQPQHF.

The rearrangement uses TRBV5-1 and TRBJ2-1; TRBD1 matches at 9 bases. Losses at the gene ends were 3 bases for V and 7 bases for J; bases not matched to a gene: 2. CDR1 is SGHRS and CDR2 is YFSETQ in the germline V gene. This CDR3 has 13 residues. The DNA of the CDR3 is TGCGCCAGCAGCTACGGACAGGGGAATGAGCAGTTCTTC. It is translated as CASSYGQGNEQFF.

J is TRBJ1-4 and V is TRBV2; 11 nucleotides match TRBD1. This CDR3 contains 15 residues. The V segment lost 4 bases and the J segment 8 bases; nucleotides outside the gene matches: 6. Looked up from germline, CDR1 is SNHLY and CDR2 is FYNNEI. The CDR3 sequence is CASSAAGQGAEKLFF. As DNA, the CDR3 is TGTGCCAGCAGTGCGGCTGGACAGGGGGCAGAAAAACTGTTTTTT.

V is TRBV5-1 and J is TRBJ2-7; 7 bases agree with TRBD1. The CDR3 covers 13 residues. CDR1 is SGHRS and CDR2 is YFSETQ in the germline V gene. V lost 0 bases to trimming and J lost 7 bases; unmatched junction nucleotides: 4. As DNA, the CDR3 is TGCGCCAGCAGCTTGGCCCAGGGGGTAGAGCAGTACTTC. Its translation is CASSLAQGVEQYF.

The CDR3 spells CASSAYEKLFF. CDR3 bases: TGTGCCAGCAGTGCGTATGAAAAACTGTTTTTT. The chain employs TRBV6-2 or TRBV6-3 and TRBJ1-4; D is unresolved. The germline V gene has CDR1 MNHEY and CDR2 SVGEGT. The CDR3 loop spans 11 amino acids. Deletions cut 5 bases from V and 6 bases from J, with 4 bases between.

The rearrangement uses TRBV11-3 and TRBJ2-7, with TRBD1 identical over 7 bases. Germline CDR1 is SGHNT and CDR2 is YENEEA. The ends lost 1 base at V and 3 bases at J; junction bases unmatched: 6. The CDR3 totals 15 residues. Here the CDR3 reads CASSLGGTDGYEQYF. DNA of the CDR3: TGTGCCAGCAGCTTAGGGGGGACAGATGGCTACGAGCAGTACTTC.

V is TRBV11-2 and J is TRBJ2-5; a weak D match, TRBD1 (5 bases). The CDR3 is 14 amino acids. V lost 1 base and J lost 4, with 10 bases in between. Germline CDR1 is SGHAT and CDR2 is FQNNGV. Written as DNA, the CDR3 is TGTGCCAGCAGCTTAGCTTGGCAGGGAGAGACCCAGTACTTC. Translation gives CASSLAWQGETQYF. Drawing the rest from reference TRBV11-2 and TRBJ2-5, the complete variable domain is EAGVAQSPRYKIIEKRQSVAFWCNPISGHATLYWYQQILGQGPKLLIQFQNNGVVDDSQLPKDRFSAERLKGVDSTLKIQPAKLEDSAVYLCASSLAWQGETQYFGPGTRLLVL.

CDR3 sequence: CASSIAGAETQYF. The CDR3 nucleotides read TGTGCCAGCAGCATAGCGGGAGCTGAGACCCAGTACTTC. This rearrangement joins TRBV5-6 to TRBJ2-5; 9 bases line up with TRBD2. J gave up 5 bases and V 4 bases, and 3 bases lay outside the gene matches. Germline CDR1 and CDR2: SGHDT and YYEEEE. CDR3 length equals 13 residues.

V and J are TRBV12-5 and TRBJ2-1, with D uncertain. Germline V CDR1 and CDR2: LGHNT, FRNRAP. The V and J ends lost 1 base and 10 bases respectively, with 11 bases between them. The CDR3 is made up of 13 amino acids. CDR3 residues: CASGLAGFGEQFF. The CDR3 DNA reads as TGTGCTAGTGGTTTGGCGGGTTTCGGGGAGCAGTTCTTC.

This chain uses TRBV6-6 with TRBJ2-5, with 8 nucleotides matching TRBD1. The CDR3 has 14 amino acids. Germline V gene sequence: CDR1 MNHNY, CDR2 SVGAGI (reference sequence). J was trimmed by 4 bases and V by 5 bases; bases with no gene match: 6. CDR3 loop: CASSLAGTGETQYF. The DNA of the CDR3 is TGTGCCAGCAGTCTCGCCGGGACAGGAGAGACCCAGTACTTC.

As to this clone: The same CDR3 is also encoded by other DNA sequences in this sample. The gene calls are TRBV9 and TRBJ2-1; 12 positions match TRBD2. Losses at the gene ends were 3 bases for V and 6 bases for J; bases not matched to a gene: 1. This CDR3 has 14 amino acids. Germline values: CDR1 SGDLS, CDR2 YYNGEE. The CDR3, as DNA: TGTGCCAGCAGCGCGACTAGCGGGAGCAATGAGCAGTTCTTC. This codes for CASSATSGSNEQFF.

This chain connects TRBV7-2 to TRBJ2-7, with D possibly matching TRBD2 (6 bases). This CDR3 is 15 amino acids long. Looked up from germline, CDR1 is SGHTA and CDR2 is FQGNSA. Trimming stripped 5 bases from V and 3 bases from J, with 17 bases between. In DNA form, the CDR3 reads TGTGCCAGCAGCCCGGTAGTAGCGGCCGACTACGAGCAGTACTTC. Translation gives CASSPVVAADYEQYF.

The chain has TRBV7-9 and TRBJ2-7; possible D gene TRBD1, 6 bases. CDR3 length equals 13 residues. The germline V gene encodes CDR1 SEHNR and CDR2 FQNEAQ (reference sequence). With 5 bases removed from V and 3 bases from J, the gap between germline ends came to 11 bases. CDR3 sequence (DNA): TGTGCCAGCAGCACACAGGGTTTCTACGAGCAGTACTTC. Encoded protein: CASSTQGFYEQYF.

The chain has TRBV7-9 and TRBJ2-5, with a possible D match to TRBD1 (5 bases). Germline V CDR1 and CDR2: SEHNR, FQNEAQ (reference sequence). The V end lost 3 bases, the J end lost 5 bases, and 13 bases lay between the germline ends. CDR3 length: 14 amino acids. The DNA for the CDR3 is TGTGCCAGCAGCTTGGACATCGGGCGGGAGACCCAGTACTTC. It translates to CASSLDIGRETQYF.

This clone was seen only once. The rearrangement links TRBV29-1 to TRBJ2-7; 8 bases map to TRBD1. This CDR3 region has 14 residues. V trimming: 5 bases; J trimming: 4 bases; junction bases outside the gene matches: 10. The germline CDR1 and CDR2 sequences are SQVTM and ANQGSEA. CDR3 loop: CSVRTGLDSYEQYF. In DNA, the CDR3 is TGCAGCGTTAGGACAGGGTTGGATTCGTACGAGCAGTACTTC.